The 16 T cell receptor beta chains in this list originate from one sample, sequenced in a study of cytomegalovirus exposure and HLA in healthy donors. Here immunoSEQ multiplex PCR was the method, and the copy in TCRdb shows in-frame clones only, minus some. The repertoire consists of 150,000 to 200,000 clones, with less than 90% occurring once and the leading ten covering about 2.2%. The sequenced sample was PBMCs. These receptors all come from a woman aged 18 to 35 in good health and CMV-seronegative.

This CDR3 reads CASSLVGTQQPQHF. The CDR3 bases are TGTGCCAGCAGCCTCGTCGGGACACAGCAGCCCCAGCATTTT. The chain recombines TRBV11-2 with TRBJ1-5, with D possibly matching TRBD1 (6 bases). CDR3 length: 14 amino acids. Germline V gene data show CDR1 as SGHAT and CDR2 as FQNNGV. Trimming removed 5 bases at V and 7 bases at J, with 15 bases between. Full variable domain (remainder filled in from reference TRBV11-2 and TRBJ1-5): EAGVAQSPRYKIIEKRQSVAFWCNPISGHATLYWYQQILGQGPKLLIQFQNNGVVDDSQLPKDRFSAERLKGVDSTLKIQPAKLEDSAVYLCASSLVGTQQPQHFGDGTRLSIL.

The chain combines TRBV12-5 with TRBJ1-3, with D possibly TRBD1 on 5 matching bases. There are 14 residues in the CDR3. V shed 0 bases and J shed 4 bases, with 7 bases lying between them. CDR1 and CDR2 (germline): LGHNT, FRNRAP. The CDR3 DNA reads TGTGCTAGTGGTTTGGTATCAGGGGGAAACACCATATATTTT. Translated, it gives CASGLVSGGNTIYF.

The V and J genes are TRBV19 and TRBJ2-7; unclear D gene. The germline gives CDR1 LNHDA, CDR2 SQIVND (reference sequence). The CDR3 is made up of 13 amino acids. The ends were cut back, 4 bases at V and 3 bases at J, with 10 bases in the middle. The CDR3 bases are TGTGCCAGTAGTACCGCGCCCGGCTACGAGCAGTACTTC. This encodes CASSTAPGYEQYF.

The chain uses TRBV7-8 and TRBJ2-1, with 7 nucleotides matching TRBD2. With 5 bases clipped from V and 4 bases from J, the junction kept 8 bases outside the gene matches. CDR1 is SGHVS and CDR2 is FQNEAQ in the germline V gene. The CDR3 is made up of 15 amino acids. CDR3 region: CASSPSTSDYNEQFF. CDR3 bases: TGTGCCAGCAGCCCGTCCACTAGCGATTACAATGAGCAGTTCTTC.

This chain connects TRBV29-1 to TRBJ1-1; no clear D gene. The CDR3 runs to 11 residues. V was trimmed by 8 bases and J by 7 bases, leaving 14 bases between them. Germline loops: CDR1 SQVTM, CDR2 ANQGSEA. This chain's CDR3 is CSIAGSGEAFF. The CDR3, as DNA: TGCAGCATTGCCGGGAGTGGTGAAGCTTTCTTT.

This chain joins TRBV19 and TRBJ2-7; possible D gene TRBD1, 5 bases. The germline V gene encodes CDR1 LNHDA and CDR2 SQIVND (reference sequence). V was shortened by 5 bases and J by 3 bases, with 14 bases between the two germline ends. CDR3 length: 14 amino acids. The CDR3 coding sequence is TGTGCCAGTAGTTCTAGTCCAGGGAACTACGAGCAGTACTTC. This codes for CASSSSPGNYEQYF.

This sequence joins TRBV5-4 and TRBJ1-4; TRBD1 agrees at 8 bases. Germline V gene data show CDR1 as SGHNT and CDR2 as YYREEE (reference sequence). Trimming took 4 bases from V and 8 from J; bases not matched to a gene: 7. The CDR3 covers 14 residues. This CDR3 reads CASSIGQGYEKLFF. DNA for the CDR3: TGTGCCAGCAGCATCGGACAGGGTTACGAAAAACTGTTTTTT.

The J gene is TRBJ2-1, the V gene TRBV4-1, with TRBD2 matching over 14 bases. This CDR3 comprises 17 residues. The ends lost 1 base at V and 6 bases at J; junction bases unmatched: 5. CDR1 and CDR2 (germline): MGHRA, YSYEKL. In DNA, the CDR3 is TGCGCCAGCAGCCAAGGCTTCGGGACTAGCGGGAGCAATGAGCAGTTCTTC. Translated: CASSQGFGTSGSNEQFF.

The chain links TRBV27 to TRBJ1-1; D gene unclear. V lost 5 bases to trimming and J lost 3 bases, with 13 bases between them. The CDR3 extends over 14 amino acids. Germline V CDR1 and CDR2: MNHEY, SMNVEV (reference sequence). Here the CDR3 DNA reads TGTGCCAGCAGTCCGCTACCCTTGGACACTGAAGCTTTCTTT. Its protein is CASSPLPLDTEAFF.

The J gene is TRBJ2-5, the V gene TRBV7-8; no definite D call. The CDR3 spans 16 residues. Trimming removed 0 bases at V and 5 bases at J, with 16 bases between. Germline V CDR1 and CDR2: SGHVS, FQNEAQ. The CDR3 sequence is CASSLAPNRVRETQYF. The CDR3 bases are TGTGCCAGCAGCTTAGCGCCAAATAGAGTGCGGGAGACCCAGTACTTC.

V gene TRBV29-1 combines with J gene TRBJ1-2, with D possibly being TRBD1 (5 bases). V was pared by 7 bases and J by 0 bases, with 12 bases between. The CDR3 length is 13 residues. CDR1 and CDR2 (germline): SQVTM, ANQGSEA. DNA for the CDR3: TGCAGCGGGGGGGGAGGCACTAACTATGGCTACACCTTC. Translated: CSGGGGTNYGYTF.

This clone appeared once. This sequence joins TRBV6-6 and TRBJ1-1; D is unclear. Germline CDR1 reads MNHNY; CDR2 reads SVGAGI (reference sequence). V lost 5 bases and J lost 6, with 19 bases in between. The CDR3 contains 15 residues. CDR3 nucleotide sequence: TGTGCCAGCAGTGCTCGTGGGCCGTACGTCCCTGAAGCTTTCTTT. This translates into CASSARGPYVPEAFF.

The chain joins TRBV27 to TRBJ1-2, with 11 bases aligning to TRBD1. V lost 4 bases, J lost 2 bases, and 9 bases stayed unmatched. The CDR3 has 17 amino acids. Germline V CDR1 and CDR2: MNHEY, SMNVEV (reference sequence). CDR3 sequence: CASSSPLGQGANYGYTF. DNA for the CDR3: TGTGCCAGCAGTTCCCCCCTCGGACAGGGGGCGAACTATGGCTACACCTTC.

The rearrangement joins TRBV5-1 to TRBJ1-6, with D tentatively TRBD1 (5 bases). The germline V gene has CDR1 SGHRS and CDR2 YFSETQ. V shed 1 base and J shed 8 bases, with 7 bases lying between them. This CDR3 has 13 amino acids. The CDR3 sequence: CASSLIGDSPLHF. The DNA of the CDR3 is TGCGCCAGCAGCTTGATAGGGGATTCACCCCTCCACTTT.

The chain uses TRBV9 and TRBJ1-1; possible D gene TRBD1, 5 bases. The V gene's germline CDR1 is SGDLS and CDR2 YYNGEE. Deletions cut 4 bases from V and 4 bases from J, with 14 bases between. The CDR3 loop spans 14 amino acids. As DNA, the CDR3 is TGTGCCAGCAGCCCTTGGCTGGGGGGCACTGAAGCTTTCTTT. Encoded protein: CASSPWLGGTEAFF. The complete variable domain, with remaining parts taken from reference TRBV9 and TRBJ1-1, reads DSGVTQTPKHLITATGQRVTLRCSPRSGDLSVYWYQQSLDQGLQFLIQYYNGEERAKGNILERFSAQQFPDLHSELNLSSLELGDSALYFCASSPWLGGTEAFFGQGTRLTVV.

This chain links TRBV6-5 with TRBJ2-1; no clear D gene. Germline V gives CDR1 MNHEY, CDR2 SVGAGI. The CDR3 extends over 12 amino acids. V was clipped by 5 bases and J by 5 bases, with 7 bases between them. CDR3 protein: CASSLSNNEQFF. The CDR3 nucleotides are TGTGCCAGCAGTCTCAGTAACAATGAGCAGTTCTTC.